These 21 T cell receptor beta chains were all obtained from the same sample, sequenced in a study of blood T cell repertoires in COVID-19. Assay used: immunoSEQ multiplex PCR; TCRdb lists only in-frame clones, some missing. The sample holds around 99,000 clones, around 89% seen once. The sequenced sample consisted of peripheral blood. Source of these receptors: a man between 45 and 60 years old with active or convalescent COVID-19.

V is TRBV18 and J is TRBJ1-3; possibly TRBD1 for D (6 bases). This CDR3 has 14 residues. The germline V gene has CDR1 KGHSH and CDR2 LQKENI. Trimming shortened V by 5 bases and J by 5 bases, and 13 bases separated the two germline ends. CDR3: CASSSNRERNTIYF. The CDR3 region has the DNA TGTGCCAGCTCATCCAACAGGGAGAGAAACACCATATATTTT.

This clone was seen a few times. The chain uses TRBV5-4 and TRBJ2-7, with TRBD1 as a possible D gene (5 bases). Deletions cut 4 bases from V and 7 bases from J, with 9 bases between. The CDR3 length is 11 residues. Germline-derived CDR1 and CDR2 are SGHNT and YYREEE (reference sequence). DNA for the CDR3: TGTGCCAGCAGCCCAGGGTGGGAGCAGTACTTC. Residues: CASSPGWEQYF.

The chain uses TRBV28 and TRBJ1-3; D unclear. From germline, CDR1 is MDHEN and CDR2 SYDVKM. V lost 6 bases to trimming and J lost 4 bases, with 13 bases between them. CDR3 size: 14 residues. The CDR3 DNA reads as TGTGCCAGCAGCTTACCCGAGGTGGGAAACACCATATATTTT. It encodes CASSLPEVGNTIYF.

This chain connects TRBV28 to TRBJ2-7; 13 positions agree with TRBD2. After removal of 5 bases from V and 7 bases from J, the junction contained 8 bases not matched to a gene. The germline gives CDR1 MDHEN, CDR2 SYDVKM. CDR3 size: 15 residues. CDR3 in amino acids: CASSPGLAGVGEQYF. The CDR3 coding sequence is TGTGCCAGCAGTCCCGGACTAGCGGGAGTCGGGGAGCAGTACTTC.

The chain is built from TRBV2 and TRBJ2-5; the D gene is possibly TRBD2 (6 bases). The CDR3 spans 14 residues. Trimming removed 4 bases at V and 5 bases at J, with 14 bases between. The germline gives CDR1 SNHLY, CDR2 FYNNEI. Written as DNA, the CDR3 is TGTGCCAGCAGTGGGAGGGAGTGGGCGGAGACCCAGTACTTC. Encoded protein: CASSGREWAETQYF.

The chain carries TRBV27 and TRBJ1-1, with unresolved D. The CDR3 extends over 15 amino acids. V lost 5 bases and J lost 0, with 13 bases in between. The germline CDR1 and CDR2 sequences are MNHEY and SMNVEV (reference sequence). CDR3 protein: CASSPVGVMNTEAFF. The CDR3 coding sequence is TGTGCCAGCAGTCCCGTCGGAGTCATGAACACTGAAGCTTTCTTT.

The chain has TRBV5-5 and TRBJ2-7; 11 bases are a match to TRBD2. The trim removed 5 bases at V and 2 bases at J, leaving 6 bases unmatched. The CDR3 loop spans 15 amino acids. Germline V gene data show CDR1 as SGHKS and CDR2 as YYEKEE (reference sequence). CDR3 nucleotides: TGTGCCAGCAGATGGGGACTAGCGGCCGCCTACGAGCAGTACTTC. Amino acid sequence: CASRWGLAAAYEQYF. Combining the CDR3 with reference TRBV5-5 and TRBJ2-7 gives the whole variable domain DAGVTQSPTHLIKTRGQQVTLRCSPISGHKSVSWYQQVLGQGPQFIFQYYEKEERGRGNFPDRFSARQFPNYSSELNVNALLLGDSALYLCASRWGLAAAYEQYFGPGTRLTVT.

The J gene is TRBJ2-1, the V gene TRBV10-3; TRBD2 matches 11 bases. CDR1 is ENHRY, CDR2 SYGVKD, per germline. V was clipped by 6 bases and J by 10 bases; unmatched bases: 8. The CDR3 spans 14 residues. The CDR3 here is CAISDSGRAREQFF. In DNA form, the CDR3 reads TGTGCCATCAGCGATAGCGGGAGGGCCCGGGAGCAGTTCTTC.

The genes are TRBV9 and TRBJ1-4; 7 bases agree with TRBD1. The V gene end was trimmed by 3 bases and the J gene end by 0 bases; junction bases not matched to a gene: 2. CDR3 length: 15 amino acids. Germline lookup yields CDR1 SGDLS and CDR2 YYNGEE. The chain's CDR3 is CASSAGQPTNEKLFF. The CDR3 region has the DNA TGTGCCAGCAGCGCGGGACAGCCAACTAATGAAAAACTGTTTTTT.

The chain uses TRBV10-3 and TRBJ2-1; TRBD1 matches 8 bases. The trim removed 6 bases at V and 8 bases at J, leaving 6 bases unmatched. Looked up from germline, CDR1 is ENHRY and CDR2 is SYGVKD. The CDR3 consists of 13 residues. The CDR3: CAISPDREDEQFF. The CDR3 bases are TGTGCCATCAGCCCGGACAGGGAGGATGAGCAGTTCTTC.

This clone showed up just once. The chain couples TRBV18 to TRBJ2-7; unclear D gene. CDR3 size: 13 residues. Between the trimmed V and J ends, which lost 3 bases and 4 bases, there was a span of 10 bases. CDR1 and CDR2 from the germline V gene are KGHSH and LQKENI. The CDR3 nucleotides read TGTGCCAGCTCACCTTCCAGCGCGTACGAGCAGTACTTC. It translates to CASSPSSAYEQYF.

The V call is TRBV5-8, the J call TRBJ2-5; 7 bases match TRBD1. This CDR3 contains 15 residues. Trimming at V came to 2 bases and at J to 4 bases, leaving 8 bases not matched to a gene. CDR1 and CDR2 from the germline V gene are SGHTS and YDEGEE. The CDR3 protein is CASSLTGAPIETQYF. The CDR3 region has the DNA TGTGCCAGCAGCTTAACAGGGGCGCCTATAGAGACCCAGTACTTC. The full variable domain, with the rest looked up from reference TRBV5-8 and TRBJ2-5, is EAGVTQSPTHLIKTRGQQATLRCSPISGHTSVYWYQQALGLGLQFLLWYDEGEERNRGNFPPRFSGRQFPNYSSELNVNALELEDSALYLCASSLTGAPIETQYFGPGTRLLVL.

This clone appeared a single time. J is TRBJ2-5 and V is TRBV6-5; D unclear. Germline CDR1 and CDR2: MNHEY and SVGAGI. Trimming stripped 7 bases from V and 3 bases from J, with 9 bases between. This CDR3 is built from 12 residues. CDR3: CASTRREETQYF. Written as DNA, the CDR3 is TGTGCCAGCACCCGACGGGAAGAGACCCAGTACTTC.

The rearrangement joins TRBV10-3 to TRBJ1-4; D is possibly TRBD1 (5 bases). This CDR3 has 15 residues. Germline lookup yields CDR1 ENHRY and CDR2 SYGVKD. The germline V and J ends were trimmed by 7 bases and 0 bases, with 12 bases remaining between them. The CDR3 DNA reads as TGTGCCATCAAGGCAGGGCTGGCAACTAATGAAAAACTGTTTTTT. This sequence encodes CAIKAGLATNEKLFF.

The chain couples TRBV2 to TRBJ1-5; D unresolved. CDR3 length: 15 amino acids. Trimming removed 2 bases at V and 3 bases at J, with 11 bases between. Germline V CDR1 and CDR2: SNHLY, FYNNEI. The CDR3 sequence is CASSENPRHNQPQHF. The CDR3 nucleotides are TGTGCCAGCAGTGAAAATCCCAGGCACAATCAGCCCCAGCATTTT.

This clone was seen a handful of times. The V and J genes are TRBV28 and TRBJ1-2, with 8 bases fitting TRBD1. Germline CDR1 reads MDHEN; CDR2 reads SYDVKM. With V trimmed by 5 bases and J by 4 bases, 6 bases remained unmatched. The CDR3 runs 14 residues. The CDR3 DNA is TGTGCCAGCAGTACCCAGGGGGCTAGCTATGGCTACACCTTC. Its protein product is CASSTQGASYGYTF.

This rearrangement joins TRBV7-8 to TRBJ2-1; 8 bases fit TRBD1. The V gene's germline CDR1 is SGHVS and CDR2 FQNEAQ. The CDR3 totals 15 residues. With V trimmed by 2 bases and J by 6 bases, 6 bases remained unmatched. CDR3 in DNA: TGTGCCAGCAGCTTATCGATTACAGGGGGCAATGAGCAGTTCTTC. Its translation is CASSLSITGGNEQFF.

The chain links TRBV18 to TRBJ2-7, with TRBD1 matching over 8 bases. CDR1 KGHSH and CDR2 LQKENI come from the germline V gene. V lost 2 bases to trimming and J lost 5 bases; unmatched junction nucleotides: 11. The CDR3 spans 16 residues. CDR3 loop: CASSPSGGHPPHEQYF. The CDR3 DNA sequence: TGTGCCAGCTCACCATCAGGGGGCCACCCCCCTCACGAGCAGTACTTC.

This chain uses TRBV9 with TRBJ2-1, with TRBD2 as a possible D gene (5 bases). Trimming left V 2 bases short and J 5 bases short, with 8 bases between. CDR1 is SGDLS, CDR2 YYNGEE, per germline. The CDR3 is made up of 13 amino acids. The DNA for the CDR3 is TGTGCCAGCAGCGTCGGAGCGGACAATGAGCAGTTCTTC. Its translation: CASSVGADNEQFF.

The rearrangement links TRBV6-2 or TRBV6-3 to TRBJ2-7; D call uncertain. Germline lookup yields CDR1 MNHEY and CDR2 SVGEGT. The CDR3 loop spans 12 amino acids. Trimming removed 4 bases at V and 0 bases at J, with 4 bases between. The CDR3 nucleotides are TGTGCCAGCAGTTCCTTCTCCTACGAGCAGTACTTC. The encoded protein is CASSSFSYEQYF.

The chain joins TRBV14 to TRBJ2-7, with 7 bases matching TRBD2. The CDR3 sequence is 18 residues long. Germline V gene data show CDR1 as SGHDN and CDR2 as FVKESK. The V and J ends lost 0 bases and 3 bases, in that order; junction bases with no gene match: 14. The CDR3, as DNA: TGTGCCAGCAGCCAAGATCTTTTCGGCGGGAGTCCAATCTACGAGCAGTACTTC. It specifies CASSQDLFGGSPIYEQYF.